The next 23 T cell receptor beta chains were all read from a single sample in a study of cytomegalovirus exposure and HLA in healthy donors. Primers: 60 Vbeta forward and 13 Jbeta reverse. This table comes from immunoSEQ multiplex PCR, and its TCRdb copy is limited to in-frame clones, with some not included. Among roughly 100,000 clones listed, roughly 82% were seen once. Sequenced: PBMCs. All receptors derive from a man in his forties or fifties in good health and CMV-seronegative.

The chain uses TRBV5-4 and TRBJ2-3; 7 bases line up with TRBD1. The germline gives CDR1 SGHNT, CDR2 YYREEE (reference sequence). The CDR3 runs to 16 residues. V lost 1 base to trimming and J lost 1 base; unmatched junction nucleotides: 6. The CDR3 protein is CASSLRWTGRTDTQYF. CDR3 sequence (DNA): TGTGCCAGCAGCTTGCGATGGACAGGACGCACAGATACGCAGTATTTT.

The chain combines TRBV15 with TRBJ2-1, with D perhaps matching TRBD2 (5 bases). V was trimmed by 7 bases and J by 0 bases, leaving 19 bases between them. The CDR3 loop spans 17 amino acids. The germline V gene has CDR1 LNHNV and CDR2 YYDKDF (reference sequence). The CDR3 DNA follows: TGTGCCACCACGCCTAGCATTATCCAAAGCTCCTACAATGAGCAGTTCTTC. Translating it yields CATTPSIIQSSYNEQFF.

The genes are TRBV2 and TRBJ1-2; D unresolved. This CDR3 has 13 amino acids. Looked up from germline, CDR1 is SNHLY and CDR2 is FYNNEI. V was trimmed by 0 bases and J by 4 bases, leaving 6 bases between them. The CDR3 is CASSEAPIYGYTF. CDR3 DNA sequence: TGTGCCAGCAGTGAAGCGCCTATCTATGGCTACACCTTC.

Remarks on this clone: The junction departs from the called germline gene at one end, perhaps through a read error. This chain links TRBV7-9 with TRBJ1-1; D call uncertain. Germline CDR1 SEHNR, CDR2 FQNEAQ (reference sequence). The CDR3 is made up of 12 amino acids. CDR3 nucleotides: TGTTCCAGCAGCTCCTCTGACACTGAAGCTTTCTTT. Translation gives CSSSSSDTEAFF. The whole variable domain, remainder taken from reference TRBV7-9 and TRBJ1-1, is DTGVSQNPRHKITKRGQNVTFRCDPISEHNRLYWYRQTLGQGPEFLTYFQNEAQLEKSRLLSDRFSAERPKGSFSTLEIQRTEQGDSAMYLCSSSSSDTEAFFGQGTRLTVV.

The J gene is TRBJ2-5, the V gene TRBV5-1, with a tentative D call TRBD2 (6 bases). The CDR3 consists of 15 residues. Germline V gene sequence: CDR1 SGHRS, CDR2 YFSETQ. V was shortened by 0 bases and J by 1 base, with 10 bases between the two germline ends. The CDR3 nucleotides read TGCGCCAGCAGCTTGGCCGTCGGGGGCCAAGAGACCCAGTACTTC. Its protein product is CASSLAVGGQETQYF.

The J gene is TRBJ2-3, the V gene TRBV10-2; 11 nucleotides match TRBD2. The CDR3 contains 14 residues. CDR1 is WSHSY and CDR2 is SAAADI in the germline V gene. The V segment lost 8 bases and the J segment 4 bases; nucleotides outside the gene matches: 5. CDR3 amino acids: CASLLAGDADTQYF. CDR3 in DNA: TGCGCCAGCCTACTAGCGGGGGACGCAGATACGCAGTATTTT.

The chain has TRBV7-9 and TRBJ2-2; 8 bases are a match to TRBD2. The germline V gene encodes CDR1 SEHNR and CDR2 FQNEAQ (reference sequence). V gave up 5 bases and J gave up 3 bases; unmatched junction bases: 2. The CDR3 runs to 14 residues. In DNA, the CDR3 is TGTGCCAGCAGCCTCGGGGGGGACACCGGGGAGCTGTTTTTT. This encodes CASSLGGDTGELFF.

The chain employs TRBV4-1 and TRBJ1-3, with a tentative D call TRBD1 (6 bases). The V end lost 0 bases, the J end lost 5 bases, and 14 bases lay between the germline ends. The V gene's germline CDR1 is MGHRA and CDR2 YSYEKL. The CDR3 has 16 residues. CDR3 coding DNA: TGCGCCAGCAGCCAAGATCGCCAGGGGTGGAGAAACACCATATATTTT. Amino acids: CASSQDRQGWRNTIYF.

This clone has only a few counts. The CDR3 sequence is CASSLKTSGGVHNEQFF. In nucleotides, the CDR3 is TGCGCCAGCAGCTTAAAGACTAGCGGGGGGGTACACAATGAGCAGTTCTTC. The chain joins TRBV5-1 to TRBJ2-1; 14 bases are a match to TRBD2. Germline V gene lookup returns CDR1 SGHRS and CDR2 YFSETQ. The CDR3 contains 17 residues. J lost 5 bases, V lost 2 bases, and 6 bases had no gene match.

The V gene is TRBV4-1, the J gene TRBJ2-3; 7 bases match TRBD1. Germline V CDR1 and CDR2: MGHRA, YSYEKL. V was clipped by 5 bases and J by 4 bases; unmatched bases: 15. The CDR3 runs to 17 residues. DNA of the CDR3: TGCGCCAGCAGCACTTATGGAAGGACAGGCGAATCAGATACGCAGTATTTT. Translated: CASSTYGRTGESDTQYF.

CDR3 DNA sequence: TGTGCCAGCAGCTTGGACTCCAATGGCTACACCTTC. It codes for CASSLDSNGYTF. The chain is built from TRBV5-4 and TRBJ1-2, with D hard to call. V was pared by 0 bases and J by 6 bases, with 6 bases between. Germline V lookup: CDR1 SGHNT, CDR2 YYREEE (reference sequence). This CDR3 has 12 residues.

The V gene is TRBV28, the J gene TRBJ2-3, with 12 positions matching TRBD2. The trim removed 6 bases at V and 3 bases at J, leaving 10 bases unmatched. The germline gives CDR1 MDHEN, CDR2 SYDVKM. The CDR3 runs to 17 residues. The DNA of the CDR3 is TGTGCCAGCAGCCCTCCCCTAGCGGGGGGGCCTACAGATACGCAGTATTTT. Amino acid sequence: CASSPPLAGGPTDTQYF.

The rearrangement links TRBV19 to TRBJ2-2, with D maybe TRBD2 (6 bases). The CDR3 sequence is 14 residues long. The ends were cut back, 5 bases at V and 4 bases at J, with 11 bases in the middle. Germline lookup yields CDR1 LNHDA and CDR2 SQIVND (reference sequence). The CDR3 DNA sequence: TGTGCCAGTAGTTCGGGGGACTCCACCGGGGAGCTGTTTTTT. Residues: CASSSGDSTGELFF. Variable domain in full (rest from reference TRBV19 and TRBJ2-2): DGGITQSPKYLFRKEGQNVTLSCEQNLNHDAMYWYRQDPGQGLRLIYYSQIVNDFQKGDIAEGYSVSREKKESFPLTVTSAQKNPTAFYLCASSSGDSTGELFFGEGSRLTVL.

To note about this clone: Germline is not matched at one junction end, which may reflect a read error. The chain combines TRBV7-9 with TRBJ1-5, with 11 bases fitting TRBD1. Germline CDR1 is SEHNR and CDR2 is FQNEAQ (reference sequence). The CDR3 spans 17 residues. The CDR3 sequence is CSSSLALGTGGSQPQHF. The CDR3 bases are TGTTCCAGCAGCTTAGCTTTAGGGACAGGGGGAAGTCAGCCCCAGCATTTT.

This chain connects TRBV5-1 to TRBJ2-6; perhaps TRBD2 as D (5 bases). The V end lost 0 bases, the J end lost 0 bases, and 13 bases lay between the germline ends. The CDR3 loop spans 18 amino acids. Germline V gene data show CDR1 as SGHRS and CDR2 as YFSETQ. For the CDR3, the DNA is TGCGCCAGCAGCTTGGTCGGGGTCCCCAACTCTGGGGCCAACGTCCTGACTTTC. It specifies CASSLVGVPNSGANVLTF. Using reference TRBV5-1 and TRBJ2-6 for the parts outside the CDR3, the full variable domain is KAGVTQTPRYLIKTRGQQVTLSCSPISGHRSVSWYQQTPGQGLQFLFEYFSETQRNKGNFPGRFSGRQFSNSRSEMNVSTLELGDSALYLCASSLVGVPNSGANVLTFGAGSRLTVL.

The CDR3 sequence: CASSAGQGKGYTF. DNA for the CDR3: TGTGCCAGCAGCGCGGGACAGGGTAAAGGCTACACCTTC. V and J are TRBV9 and TRBJ1-2, with 9 bases matching TRBD1. The CDR3 has 13 amino acids. J was trimmed by 8 bases and V by 3 bases; bases with no gene match: 5. Germline CDR1 SGDLS, CDR2 YYNGEE.

V and J are TRBV5-8 and TRBJ2-2; 8 positions match TRBD1. The CDR3 extends over 15 amino acids. After removal of 2 bases from V and 6 bases from J, the junction contained 6 bases not matched to a gene. Germline CDR1 reads SGHTS; CDR2 reads YDEGEE. The chain's CDR3 is CASSFGQGGSGELFF. Written as DNA, the CDR3 is TGTGCCAGCAGCTTTGGACAGGGAGGTTCCGGGGAGCTGTTTTTT.

The CDR3 sequence is CASRAAVSGDTQYF. The CDR3 DNA sequence: TGCGCCAGCAGGGCAGCCGTTAGCGGAGATACGCAGTATTTT. The rearrangement links TRBV10-1 to TRBJ2-3, with D possibly TRBD2 on 6 matching bases. The CDR3 loop spans 14 amino acids. V lost 6 bases and J 5 bases, leaving 15 bases between the germline ends. Germline-derived CDR1 and CDR2 are WNHNN and SYGVQD (reference sequence).

The chain joins TRBV28 to TRBJ1-2; D might be TRBD1 (6 bases). CDR3 length: 13 residues. The germline CDR1 and CDR2 sequences are MDHEN and SYDVKM. V was trimmed by 5 bases and J by 4 bases, leaving 11 bases between them. For the CDR3, the DNA is TGTGCCAGCAGTCCCGGGACAATCTATGGCTACACCTTC. It encodes CASSPGTIYGYTF.

Turning to this clone: At one boundary the junction diverges from the germline segment, which might be a read error. The chain recombines TRBV7-7 with TRBJ1-2, with TRBD1 matching 9 bases. Germline-derived CDR1 and CDR2 are SSHAT and FNYEAQ (reference sequence). The CDR3 is 16 amino acids. DNA of the CDR3: TGTGCTAGCAGCCCCCTAGTGGGTCGGACAGGGGCGAGCTACACCTTC. It yields the protein CASSPLVGRTGASYTF.

The DNA of the CDR3 is TGTGCCAGCAGTGAAGCGCGAGATCTTCAGGTATATTCACCCCTCCACTTT. The encoded protein is CASSEARDLQVYSPLHF. The V gene is TRBV6-1, the J gene TRBJ1-6; D remains ambiguous. The germline gives CDR1 MNHNS, CDR2 SASEGT. V lost 0 bases and J 8 bases, leaving 17 bases between the germline ends. The CDR3 has 17 residues.

A few counts support this clone. This chain joins TRBV19 and TRBJ2-2, with 8 bases fitting TRBD1. The CDR3 totals 13 residues. Unmatched junction bases numbered 4, after V lost 6 bases and J lost 7 bases. Germline loops: CDR1 LNHDA, CDR2 SQIVND (reference sequence). CDR3 nucleotide sequence: TGTGCCAGTAGCCGACAGGGGAACGGGGAGCTGTTTTTT. Its protein is CASSRQGNGELFF.

This clone was picked up a small number of times. The V gene is TRBV7-8, the J gene TRBJ2-3; D gene unclear. CDR3 size: 14 residues. V was pared by 4 bases and J by 4 bases, with 12 bases between. Germline CDR1 SGHVS, CDR2 FQNEAQ. The CDR3 DNA follows: TGTGCCAGCAGCTCTCCGGTCGCGGCAGATACGCAGTATTTT. Translated, it gives CASSSPVAADTQYF.